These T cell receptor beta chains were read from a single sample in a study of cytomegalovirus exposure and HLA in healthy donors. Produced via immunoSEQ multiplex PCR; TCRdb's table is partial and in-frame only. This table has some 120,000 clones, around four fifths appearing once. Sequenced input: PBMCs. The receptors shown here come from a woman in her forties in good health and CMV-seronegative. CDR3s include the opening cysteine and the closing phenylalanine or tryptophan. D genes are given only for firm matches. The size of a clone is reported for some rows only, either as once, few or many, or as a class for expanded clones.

CASSLGTSGPLNEQFF | TGTGCCAGCAGCTTAGGGACTAGCGGGCCCCTCAATGAGCAGTTCTTC | TRBJ2-1 | TRBV7-2 | TRBD2 | 16 | few
CASSLGQGNGEQYF | TGTGCCAGCAGCTTAGGACAGGGGAATGGGGAGCAGTACTTC | TRBJ2-7 | TRBV7-2 | TRBD1 | 14 | -
CASSLAGLGPPEQYF | TGTGCCAGCAGCTTAGCGGGCCTTGGTCCCCCCGAGCAGTACTTC | TRBJ2-7 | TRBV7-2 | - | 15 | -
CASSPGAEYGYTF | TGTGCCAGCTCACCAGGGGCCGAGTATGGCTACACCTTC | TRBJ1-2 | TRBV18 | - | 13 | few
CASSRAGVSTDTQYF | TGTGCCAGCAGCCGGGCGGGAGTTAGCACAGATACGCAGTATTTT | TRBJ2-3 | TRBV7-3 | TRBD2 | 15 | -
CASSSTGQGLHEQYF | TGTGCCAGCAGCTCCACAGGACAGGGGTTACACGAGCAGTACTTC | TRBJ2-7 | TRBV7-9 | TRBD1 | 15 | -
CASSLWGQGSYEQYF | TGTGCCAGCAGTTTATGGGGACAGGGATCCTACGAGCAGTACTTC | TRBJ2-7 | TRBV27 | TRBD1 | 15 | -
CATSIPSSSYEQYF | TGTGCCACCAGCATTCCTAGCAGCTCCTACGAGCAGTACTTC | TRBJ2-7 | TRBV15 | - | 14 | -
CASTAGTSYEQYF | TGTGCCAGCACAGCGGGGACATCCTACGAGCAGTACTTC | TRBJ2-7 | TRBV6-5 | - | 13 | -
CASSYTGGAYGYTF | TGTGCCAGCAGCTACACAGGTGGGGCCTATGGCTACACCTTC | TRBJ1-2 | TRBV7-8 | - | 14 | -